This section outlines one TCR beta chain sequence together with its context. Antigen: not known. This table comes from immunoSEQ multiplex PCR, and its TCRdb copy is limited to in-frame clones, with some not included. Of 20,000 to 25,000 clones in the sample, around three quarters were seen once. The CDR3 sequence is 13 residues long. V lost 5 bases, J lost 6 bases, and 10 bases lay in between. The germline gives CDR1 KGHSH, CDR2 LQKENI. These data belong to a study of OX40 agonist ivuxolimab in advanced cancers. General observations from the study: Mean expanded clone counts were higher in CD8+ than CD4+ T cells.

The receptor comes from an adult with an advanced solid tumor such as melanoma, head and neck, liver or kidney cancer. This sequence joins TRBV18 and TRBJ2-2; D could derive from TRBD1 or TRBD2 (5 bases each). Specimen: CD4+ or CD8+ T cells sorted from blood, collected in a trial of the OX40 agonist ivuxolimab. The CDR3 loop is CASSTRESGELFF. CDR3 DNA sequence: TGTGCCAGCTCAACCAGGGAGTCCGGGGAGCTGTTTTTT.